Detailed here is one T cell receptor beta chain. The antigen remains unidentified. The length of the CDR3 is 14 residues. Germline assignment: CDR1 GTSNPN and CDR2 SVGIG (reference sequence). Trimming took 2 bases from V and 5 from J, leaving 15 bases between them. This sample's time point: blood 2 weeks post-SBRT. The treatment: 15 Gy SBRT to primary tumor, nephrectomy 4 weeks later. The patient's renal cell carcinoma had clear cell pathology. The sample is drawn from a study of radiation and T cells in renal cell carcinoma. In the study overall: Nephrectomy followed 15 Gy stereotactic body radiation by 4 weeks. Study-wide results and limits: No pretreatment tumor biopsies were available for baseline clonotypes. Top tumor clonotypes rose in blood 2 weeks post-radiation, then contracted.

TCRdb keeps only in-frame clones here, not all; method: immunoSEQ multiplex PCR. The sample carries some 58,000 clones, about 80% recorded once. The sequences come from blood, collected from a patient whose treatment included radiotherapy and nephrectomy. The genes are TRBV30 and TRBJ1-2; no clear D gene. This clonotype was obtained from a man between 60 and 70 years old with renal cell carcinoma. In nucleotides, the CDR3 is TGTGCCTGGAGTCGGCACCCGAGACGATATGGCTACACCTTC. As protein: CAWSRHPRRYGYTF. The variable domain in full, with the rest retrieved from reference TRBV30 and TRBJ1-2, is SQTIHQWPATLVQPVGSPLSLECTVEGTSNPNLYWYRQAAGRGLQLLFYSVGIGQISSEVPQNLSASRPQDRQFILSSKKLLLSDSGFYLCAWSRHPRRYGYTFGSGTRLTVV.